This T cell receptor beta chain was obtained from a study of T-cell memory formation after mild COVID-19. Study observations and caveats: CD4+ contracting clones were mainly CM and EM; CD8+ ones, EMRA. CD4+ bias marked clones expanding day 15 to 37, unlike balanced contracting clones.

Constant-segment-primed 5'RACE gave TCR alpha and TCR beta cDNA libraries with sample barcodes and UMIs. TCRdb re-called the 5' RACE reads through MiXCR, storing one row per CDR3 protein. The sample has over 500,000 distinct CDR3 sequences, 15% to 20% seen once. The CDR3 has 12 residues. In germline, CDR1 is SQVTM, CDR2 ANQGSEA. V was shortened by 5 bases and J by 1 base, with 7 bases between the two germline ends. Turning to this clonotype: Its specificity is unknown.

This chain joins TRBV29-1 and TRBJ2-3, with no clear D. The TCR originated in an adult woman who had mild COVID-19 (a few samples of this study predate the infection). Cell type and time point are not known. What was sequenced was PBMCs or a T cell subset sorted from them (not recorded which). CDR3 DNA sequence: TGCAGCGTTATCTCTGGCACAGATACGCAGTATTTT. Protein sequence: CSVISGTDTQYF.